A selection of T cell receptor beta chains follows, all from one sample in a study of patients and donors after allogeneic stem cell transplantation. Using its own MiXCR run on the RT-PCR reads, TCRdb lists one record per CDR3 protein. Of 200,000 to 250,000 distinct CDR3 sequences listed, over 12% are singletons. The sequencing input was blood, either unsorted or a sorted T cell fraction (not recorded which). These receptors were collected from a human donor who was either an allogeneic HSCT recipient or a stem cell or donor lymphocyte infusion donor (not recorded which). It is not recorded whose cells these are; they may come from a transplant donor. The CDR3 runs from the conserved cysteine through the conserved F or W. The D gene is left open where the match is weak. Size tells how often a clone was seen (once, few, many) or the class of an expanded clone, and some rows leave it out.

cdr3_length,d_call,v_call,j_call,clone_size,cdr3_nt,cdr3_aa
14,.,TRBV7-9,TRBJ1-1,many,TGTGCCAGCAGCCCCGACCAAGTCCGCCCTGAAGCTTTCTTT,CASSPDQVRPEAFF
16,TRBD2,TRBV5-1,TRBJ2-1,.,TGCGCCAGCAGCCGTGACGGGGGGGCCTCTGGAAATGAGCAGTTCTTC,CASSRDGGASGNEQFF
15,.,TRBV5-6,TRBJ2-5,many,TGTGCCAGCAGCTCCTACCTGACTCAACAAGAGACCCAGTACTTC,CASSSYLTQQETQYF
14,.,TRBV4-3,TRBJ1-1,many,TGCGCCAGCACAAAGGGGGGGAGGGGCACTGAAGCTTTCTTT,CASTKGGRGTEAFF
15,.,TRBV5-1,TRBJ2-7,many,TGCGCCAGCAGCTTGCGGCTCAATCCACCCTACGAGCAGTACTTC,CASSLRLNPPYEQYF
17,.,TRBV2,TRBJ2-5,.,TGTGCCAGCAGTGAATCCCACCTGACTAGATTCCAAGAGACCCAGTACTTC,CASSESHLTRFQETQYF
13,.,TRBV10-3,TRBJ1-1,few,TGTGCCATCAGAGCCGAACTGAACACTGAAGCTTTCTTT,CAIRAELNTEAFF
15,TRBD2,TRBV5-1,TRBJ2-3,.,TGCGCCAGCAGCCATAGCGGGATAAGCTCAGATACGCAGTATTTT,CASSHSGISSDTQYF
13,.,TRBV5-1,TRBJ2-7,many,TGCGCCAGCACCGACCCACCCTCCTACGAGCAGTACTTC,CASTDPPSYEQYF
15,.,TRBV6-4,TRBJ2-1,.,TGTGCCAGCAGTGACTCGACGGGGGCCTACAATGAGCAGTTCTTC,CASSDSTGAYNEQFF
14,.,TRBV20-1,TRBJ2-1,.,TGCAGTGCCCCAGAAGCGGGCAGAAAAAATGAGCAGTTCTTC,CSAPEAGRKNEQFF
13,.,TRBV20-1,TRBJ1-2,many,TGCAGTGCTAGTAACAGGGCAATCTATGGCTACACCTTC,CSASNRAIYGYTF
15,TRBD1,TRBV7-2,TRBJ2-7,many,TGTGCCAGCAGTCGCTCGACAGGGAGCTCCTACGAGCAGTACTTC,CASSRSTGSSYEQYF
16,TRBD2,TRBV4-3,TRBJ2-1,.,TGCGCCAGCAGCGCAGGGGGAGGGCGGGGGGGCGGTGAGCAGTTCTTC,CASSAGGGRGGGEQFF
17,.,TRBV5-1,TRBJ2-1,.,TGCGCCAGCAGCTCTCATCGGACAGCAAGCTCCTACAATGAGCAGTTCTTC,CASSSHRTASSYNEQFF
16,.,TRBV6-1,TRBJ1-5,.,TGTGCCAGCAGTGAAGGGTCTGGGGACAACGGTCAGCCCCAGCATTTT,CASSEGSGDNGQPQHF
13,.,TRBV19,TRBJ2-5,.,TGTGCCTCGGGGCAAACAAGAGGGGAGACCCAGTACTTC,CASGQTRGETQYF
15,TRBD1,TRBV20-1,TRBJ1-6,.,TGCAGTGCTGAGATCTGGGACAGGGGTAATTCACCCCTCCACTTT,CSAEIWDRGNSPLHF
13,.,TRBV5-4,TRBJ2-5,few,TGTGCCAGCTGGGGGTCCCCCGGGGAGACCCAGTACTTC,CASWGSPGETQYF
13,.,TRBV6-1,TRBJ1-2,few,TGTGCCAGCAGTGCCCGGATGCCCTATGGCTACACCTTC,CASSARMPYGYTF
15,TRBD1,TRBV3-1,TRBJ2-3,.,TGTGCCAGCAGCCCGGGACAGGGGGCGTCGGATACGCAGTATTTT,CASSPGQGASDTQYF
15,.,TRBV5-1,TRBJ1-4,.,TGCGCCAGCAGCTTGGAGGCAGGGTTGGGTGAAAAACTGTTTTTT,CASSLEAGLGEKLFF
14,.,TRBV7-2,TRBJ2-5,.,TGTGCCAGCAGCTTAAGTTCCCCTAGAGAGACCCAGTACTTC,CASSLSSPRETQYF
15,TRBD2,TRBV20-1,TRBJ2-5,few,TGCAGTGCTATCGGGACTAGCGGGTTCCAAGAGACCCAGTACTTC,CSAIGTSGFQETQYF
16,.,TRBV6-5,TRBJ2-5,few,TGTGCCAGCAGTTACTCCCCGGCTAGGTCACAAGAGACCCAGTACTTC,CASSYSPARSQETQYF
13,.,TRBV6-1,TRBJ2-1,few,TGTGCCAGCAGTGAAGCTCCCCTAGCGAGGCAGTTCTTC,CASSEAPLARQFF
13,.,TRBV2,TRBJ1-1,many,TGTGCCAGCAGTGAAGCTAAGGTCGCTGAAGCTTTCTTT,CASSEAKVAEAFF
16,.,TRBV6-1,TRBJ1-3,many,TGTGCCAGCACCAATGGGAATCCGAGCTCTGGAAACACCATATATTTT,CASTNGNPSSGNTIYF
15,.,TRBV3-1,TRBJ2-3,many,TGTGCCAGCAGCCAACTTGGAGGCCCCGGGGATACGCAGTATTTT,CASSQLGGPGDTQYF
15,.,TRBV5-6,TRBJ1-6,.,TGTGCCAGCACCCCAAGGATTGGAGGGGATTCACCCCTCCACTTT,CASTPRIGGDSPLHF
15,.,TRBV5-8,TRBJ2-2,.,TGTGCCAGCAGCTTTGCACTAGCTAACACCGGGGAGCTGTTTTTT,CASSFALANTGELFF
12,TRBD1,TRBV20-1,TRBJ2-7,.,TGCAGTGCTGGACAGGGGTGGAACGAGCAGTACTTC,CSAGQGWNEQYF
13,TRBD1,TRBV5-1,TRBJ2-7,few,TGCGCCAGCAGCTTTAACAGGGGCTACGAGCAGTACTTC,CASSFNRGYEQYF
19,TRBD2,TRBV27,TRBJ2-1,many,TGTGCCAGCAGTTTACGTAGGGTTGGGAGCGGGGGGTCCTACAATGAGCAGTTCTTC,CASSLRRVGSGGSYNEQFF
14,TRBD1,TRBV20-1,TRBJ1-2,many,TGCAGTGCTAGAGTGGGGCAGGGGGACTATGGCTACACCTTC,CSARVGQGDYGYTF
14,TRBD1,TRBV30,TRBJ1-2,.,TGTGCCTGGAGTCATCAGGGGGCGCGAGATGGCTACACCTTC,CAWSHQGARDGYTF
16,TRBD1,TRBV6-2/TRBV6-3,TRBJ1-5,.,TGTGCCAGCAGTTACCCGACAGGGCATGCGGCTCAGCCCCAGCATTTT,CASSYPTGHAAQPQHF
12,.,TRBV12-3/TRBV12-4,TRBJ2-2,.,TGTGCCTGCAGTTTACATACCGGGGAGCTGTTTTTT,CACSLHTGELFF
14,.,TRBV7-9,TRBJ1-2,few,TGTGCCAGCAGCAGAGGGCTAGCCGGCTATGGCTACACCTTC,CASSRGLAGYGYTF
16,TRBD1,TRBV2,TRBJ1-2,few,TGTGCCAGCAGTAACCTCCGGGACAGGGGGCTTAGTGGCTACACCTTC,CASSNLRDRGLSGYTF
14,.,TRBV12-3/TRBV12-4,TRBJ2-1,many,TGTGCCAGCAGTTTAAGGGGCGACAGGAATGAGCAGTTCTTC,CASSLRGDRNEQFF
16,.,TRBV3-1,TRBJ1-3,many,TGTGCCAGCAGCCGTCTTCCGGGGAGCTCTGGAAACACCATATATTTT,CASSRLPGSSGNTIYF
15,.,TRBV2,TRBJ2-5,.,TGTGCCAGCAGTGAGGGTGTTGGGGTCAAGGTGACCCAGTACTTC,CASSEGVGVKVTQYF
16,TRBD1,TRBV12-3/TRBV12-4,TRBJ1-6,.,TGTGCCAGCAGTTTTCGCCGACAGGGGAGTCACTCACCCCTCCACTTT,CASSFRRQGSHSPLHF
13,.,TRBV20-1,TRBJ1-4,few,TGCAGTGCTAGAAGGCCAACTAATGAAAAACTGTTTTTT,CSARRPTNEKLFF
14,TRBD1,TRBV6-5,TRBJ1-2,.,TGTGCCAGCAGTTACTCAGGGGGCAACTATGGCTACACCTTC,CASSYSGGNYGYTF
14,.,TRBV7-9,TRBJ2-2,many,TGTGCCAGCAGCTTAGAGGGAAACACCGGGGAGCTGTTTTTT,CASSLEGNTGELFF
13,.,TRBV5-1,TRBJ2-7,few,TGCGCCAGCAGCTTAAATGTCGGGTACGAGCAGTACTTC,CASSLNVGYEQYF
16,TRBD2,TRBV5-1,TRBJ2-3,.,TGCGCCAGCAGCGGCGGACTAGCGGGAGGGGGGGATACGCAGTATTTT,CASSGGLAGGGDTQYF
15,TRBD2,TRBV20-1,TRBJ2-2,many,TGCAGTGCTGCCCCTAGCGGGGTGAACACCGGGGAGCTGTTTTTT,CSAAPSGVNTGELFF
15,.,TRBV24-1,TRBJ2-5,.,TGTGCCACCAGTGATTTAGGACAGCAGAAAGAGACCCAGTACTTC,CATSDLGQQKETQYF
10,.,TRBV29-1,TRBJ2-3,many,TGCAGCGTTGCGATTCAGACGCAGTATTTT,CSVAIQTQYF
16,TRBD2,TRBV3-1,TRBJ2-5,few,TGTGCCAGCAGGCCAAGTTCAGCGGGGGTAAAAGAGACCCAGTACTTC,CASRPSSAGVKETQYF
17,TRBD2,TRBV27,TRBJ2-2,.,TGTGCCAGCAGTACGAGGGCTAGCGGGGTGTACACCGGGGAGCTGTTTTTT,CASSTRASGVYTGELFF
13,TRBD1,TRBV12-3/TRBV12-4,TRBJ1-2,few,TGTGCCAGCAGTTCGTCAGGGGGCGATGGCTACACCTTC,CASSSSGGDGYTF